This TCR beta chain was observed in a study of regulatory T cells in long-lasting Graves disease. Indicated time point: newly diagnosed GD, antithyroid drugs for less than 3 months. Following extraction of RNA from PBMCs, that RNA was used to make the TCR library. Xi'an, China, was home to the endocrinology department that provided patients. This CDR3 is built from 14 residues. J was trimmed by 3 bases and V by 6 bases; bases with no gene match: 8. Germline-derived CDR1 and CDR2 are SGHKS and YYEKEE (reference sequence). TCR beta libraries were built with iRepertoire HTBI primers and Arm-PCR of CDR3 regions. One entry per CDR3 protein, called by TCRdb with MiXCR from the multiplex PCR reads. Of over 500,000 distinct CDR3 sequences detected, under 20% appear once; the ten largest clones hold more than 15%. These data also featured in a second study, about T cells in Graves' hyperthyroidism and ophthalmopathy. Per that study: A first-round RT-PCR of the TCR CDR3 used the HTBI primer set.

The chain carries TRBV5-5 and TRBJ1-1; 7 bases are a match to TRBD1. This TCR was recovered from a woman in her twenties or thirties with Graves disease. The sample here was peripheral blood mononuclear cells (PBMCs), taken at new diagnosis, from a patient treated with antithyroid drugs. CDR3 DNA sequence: TGTGCCAGCATCCTGACAGGGTCGGACACTGAAGCTTTCTTT. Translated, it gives CASILTGSDTEAFF.